This T cell receptor (beta chain) was identified during a study of T-cell reconstitution after alpha-beta-depleted transplantation in children. This clonotype was found many times. The target antigen is unknown. Notes on the study in general: After transplant, high TCRbeta diversity at day 60 in some patients arose from surviving recipient T cells and thymic progenitors.

TCRbeta library preparation incorporated unique molecular identifiers. TCRdb reanalysed the PCR reads using MiXCR and keeps one entry per CDR3 protein. The sample contains 550,000 to 600,000 distinct CDR3 sequences, more than 20% of which appear only once. V dropped 3 bases and J dropped 2 bases, with 17 bases sitting between them. This CDR3 is built from 16 residues. CDR1 is DFQATT, CDR2 SNEGSKA, per germline (reference sequence). This chain connects TRBV20-1 to TRBJ2-1; TRBD1 is a possible D gene (5 bases). Here the sequenced sample was PBMCs, mostly from graft donor cells, taken 360 days after TCRalphabeta/CD19-depleted stem cell transplant. The sequence was collected from a boy in the first two years of life who had a stem cell transplant for acute myeloid leukemia, so the T cells may come from the graft donor. CDR3 residues: CSASFPKTATYNEQFF. Written as DNA, the CDR3 is TGCAGTGCTAGTTTCCCTAAGACAGCTACCTACAATGAGCAGTTCTTC.